Below, one T cell receptor (beta chain) is given with its context. Its antigen remains unidentified. Within one base of it there is no much larger clone, and no base qualities were kept. This sample is drawn from a study of glioma-infiltrating T cells after dendritic cell vaccination (dated by TCRdb to 2016 to 2017). Context from the whole study: The cohort included around 15 glioblastoma patients drawn from Phase I and II dendritic cell vaccination trials, of whom 9 were newly diagnosed and 6 had recurrent disease. Patients received autologous tumor lysate-pulsed dendritic cell vaccination between 2003 and 2012. The vaccine consisted of monocyte-derived dendritic cells cultured seven days with IL-4 and GM-CSF, then pulsed overnight with autologous tumor lysate. Each patient was given three intradermal dendritic cell vaccine injections, spaced two weeks apart, in the arm below the axilla. Deep sequencing of TCR beta CDR3 regions was used to quantify tumor-infiltrating lymphocyte content and compare tumor and blood repertoires in dendritic cell-vaccinated glioblastoma patients. Survival after dendritic cell vaccination was correlated with TCR sequencing metrics, including TIL content and tumor-blood repertoire overlap. Beyond this particular receptor, the publication reports: No direct relationship between TCR clonality and survival was found, suggesting a diverse polyclonal response may matter. The cohort was small and heterogeneous, and full blood and tumor sets were available for few patients, with initial-recurrent tumor pairs available for even fewer patients. The TCR overlap response model with three groups was called speculative and said to need prospective validation. After dendritic cell vaccination, a higher estimated pretreatment TIL content predicted longer time to progression and longer overall survival.

The CDR3 runs 13 amino acids, cysteine and phenylalanine included. Only the CDR3 region is kept as DNA, spanning 39 bases read in frame from base 1. Trimmed from V: 8 bases; trimmed from J: 0 bases; junction bases lacking a gene match: 4. Reading the germline V gene gives CDR1 MNHNS and CDR2 SASEGT. Patients were selected for having adequate residual fresh-frozen tumor tissue and more than two years of available survival data. None of the glioblastoma patients carried an isocitrate dehydrogenase mutation, although molecular status otherwise varied. PBMC were collected before vaccination, two weeks after the third vaccination, and at tumor progression when it occurred. Genomic DNA was extracted with the Qiagen DNeasy Blood extraction Kit. The immunoSEQ assay amplified TCRB CDR3 regions from roughly 2 micrograms of genomic DNA, or from all available DNA when less than that amount was available. For multiplex PCR, 60 forward primers for TCR V beta segments and 13 reverse primers for J beta segments were used. To estimate reads per starting template, synthetic control templates were spiked into each sample at limiting dilution. The Illumina HiSeq System generated 87 bp sequencing reads. As for how the authors treated the data: To remove PCR and sequencing errors, closely related sequences were merged with a nearest neighbor algorithm. TCR overlap was measured as the percentage of unique tumor TCR beta sequences that were also present in the peripheral blood of the same patient. Imported from immuneACCESS, the table was reduced by TCRdb to in-frame sequences with V and J called. These copies leave out some clones; in studies compared against another copy, an unresolved V gene accounts for under half, and the cause of the remainder is not known. The D gene and trimming were derived from the DNA, and the V and J assignments and clone size from that table. Here the sample has about 64,000 clones; around 86% occur a single time. Less than 9.5% of the sample comes from the top ten.

This TCR was recovered from a human donor with glioblastoma. The chain couples TRBV6-1 to TRBJ2-7; TRBD1 agrees with 7 junctional bases. Here the sequenced sample was blood, taken before dendritic cell vaccination. CDR3 reads: CASLGQFSYEQYF. The nucleotides read TGTGCCAGCCTGGGACAGTTCTCCTACGAGCAGTACTTC.